This T cell receptor beta chain emerged from a study of post-analysis software for immune sequencing data (dated by TCRdb to 2013 to 2016). Study-level background: Relapsing-remitting, secondary progressive and progressive-relapsing multiple sclerosis were recorded as disease courses, and subtype annotation was lacking for some patients. The patient repertoires were compared against some twelve previously published healthy control repertoires obtained from donors aged 6 to 25 years. A subset of samples was prepared in parallel using single-end sample barcoding, then pooled and co-amplified after Illumina adapter ligation. Results and caveats for the whole study, not just this receptor: The control group was slightly older than the multiple sclerosis patient group. Normalized Chao1 diversity was significantly lower in multiple sclerosis patients than controls, suggesting substantial peripheral T-cell clonal expansion. Significantly higher frequencies in patients than in controls were found for roughly 5 TRBV segments, including TRBV5-6, TRBV5-1 and TRBV20-1. Direct clustering with F measure showed strong co-clustering of samples prepared in the same batch, prompting a batch-effect correction.

This clonotype has just a few counts. The antigen it recognizes is unknown. Base qualities are not recorded, but no much larger clone differs from it by a single base. Receptor amplification or capture employed PCR. TCRdb lists the instrument as Illumina HiSeq 2500. To reduce PCR and sequencing biases, unique molecular identifiers were built into the TCR beta cDNA libraries. Per 1 to 10 million input T cells, approximately 500,000 cDNA molecules were obtained, such that each molecule approximated one T cell. Patient libraries were prepared and sequenced with the same protocol used for the earlier healthy control dataset. Samples belonging to the same batch were prepared together, multiplexed and sequenced on a shared HiSeq lane. The study's own analysis went as follows. Raw barcoded reads were processed with MIGEC, discarding single-read molecular identifier groups before consensus assembly and CDR3 extraction. VDJtools was used for post-analysis of the clonotype tables, and diversity was normalized by down-sampling every dataset to the size of the smallest sample. In repertoire overlap clustering, CDR3 amino acid sequences, but not nucleotide sequences, were matched to correct batch-related cross-sample contamination. The raw public data were reprocessed by TCRdb itself: fastp quality trimming at Q25, MiXCR clonotype calling, in-frame beta chains only. Under each unique CDR3 protein, matching rows form one entry showing the most common genes and DNA. Here the V and J calls rest on TCRdb's processing, not on the authors' analysis. This sample lists hundreds of thousands of distinct CDR3 sequences; around 47% were detected once. The top ten clonotypes cover under 2% of the sample.

At the junction V is shortened by 6 bases and J by 5 bases, with 16 bases in between. The germline V gene provides CDR1 MNHEY and CDR2 SVGAGI. The CDR3 numbers 15 residues from cysteine through phenylalanine. This entry keeps only the CDR3 DNA: 45 bases, framed from base 1. To demonstrate the VDJtools post-analysis software, the study profiled TCR beta repertoires from the peripheral blood of 10 to 15 young patients with multiple sclerosis. The multiple sclerosis patients were children and adolescents ranging in age from roughly 6 to 15 years. Sequenced material: blood. The sequence came from a girl between 5 and 17 years old with multiple sclerosis. This chain joins TRBV6-5 to TRBJ1-4; TRBD1 is a weak D gene call, 5 bases matching. The base sequence is TGTGCCAGCAGCCCTACGACAGTATACAATGAAAAACTGTTTTTT. Translated, it reads CASSPTTVYNEKLFF.